The present T cell receptor beta chain was sequenced within a study of a mutant IDH1 vaccine in newly diagnosed glioma. Study-level information: Of the patients given treatment, around 62% were male and 37.5% were female, and a mean age of roughly 40 years was recorded. Therapy received beforehand was radiotherapy, temozolomide, or both, with most patients given both.

The time point here: week 35, safety follow-up. Doses comprised 300 ug of mutant IDH1 20-mer peptide each, plus topical imiquimod. In weeks 1, 3, 5, 7, 11, 15, 19 and 23, patients were immunized, eight times in all. Patients carried new grade 3 or 4 IDH1-mutant astrocytomas lacking nuclear ATRX. The protocol was immunoSEQ multiplex PCR, while the TCRdb copy is restricted to in-frame clones and leaves out a portion. Among about 41,000 clones, approximately 90% were seen once, and the ten largest hold about 1.6%. For this clone: Its antigen remains unknown.

This TCR came from a man between 40 and 49 years old with glioma. Sequenced here: PBMCs, sampled from a glioma patient whose treatment included an IDH1 peptide vaccine.

As DNA, the CDR3 is TGTGCCAGCAGCTTACCGGGGGGTACTGAAGCTTTCTTT. This sequence encodes CASSLPGGTEAFF. This chain joins TRBV7-9 and TRBJ1-1; possible D gene TRBD1, 5 bases. Germline lookup yields CDR1 SEHNR and CDR2 FQNEAQ (reference sequence). V lost 2 bases and J lost 5, with 9 bases in between. This CDR3 region has 13 residues.